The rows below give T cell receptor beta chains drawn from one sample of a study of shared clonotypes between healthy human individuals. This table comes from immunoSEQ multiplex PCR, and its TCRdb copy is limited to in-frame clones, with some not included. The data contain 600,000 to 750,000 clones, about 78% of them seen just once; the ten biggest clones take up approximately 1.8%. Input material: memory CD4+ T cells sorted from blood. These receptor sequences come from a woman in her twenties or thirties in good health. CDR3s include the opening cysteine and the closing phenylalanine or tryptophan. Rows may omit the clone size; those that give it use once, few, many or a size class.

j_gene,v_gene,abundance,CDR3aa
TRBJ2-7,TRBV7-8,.,CASSQGLAWGFREQYF
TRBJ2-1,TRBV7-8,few,CASSLRETAYNEQFF
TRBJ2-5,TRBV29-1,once,CSVYQGGIETQYF
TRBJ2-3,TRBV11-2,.,CASSVGLVSTDTQYF
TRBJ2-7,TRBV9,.,CASSVARAGEQYF
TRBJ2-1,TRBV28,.,CASSLGGLAGANEQFF
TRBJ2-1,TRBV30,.,CAWSLGSECQFF
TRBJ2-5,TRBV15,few,CATSRDSRVFETQYF
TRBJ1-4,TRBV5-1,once,CASSSGQDLGELFF
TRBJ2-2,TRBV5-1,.,CASSPLFDQNEELFF
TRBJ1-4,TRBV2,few,CASSPSGYNEKLFF
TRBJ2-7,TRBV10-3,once,CAISGSGAPYEQYF
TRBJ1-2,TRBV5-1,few,CASSELETNYGYTF
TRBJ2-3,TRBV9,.,CASSAFRESYTQYF
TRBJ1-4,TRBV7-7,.,CASSQRSQGATNEKLFF
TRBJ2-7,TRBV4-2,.,CASSQDLGTSFSYEQYF
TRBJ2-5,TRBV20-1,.,CSARPRETQYF
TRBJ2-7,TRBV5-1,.,CASSLVGASGSIEQYF
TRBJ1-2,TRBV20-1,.,CSAFVGDGYTF
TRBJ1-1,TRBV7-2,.,CASSQHTGGNTEAFF
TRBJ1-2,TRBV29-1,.,CSVEKVSGGTANYGYTF
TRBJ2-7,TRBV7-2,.,CASSLLGTGHYEQYF
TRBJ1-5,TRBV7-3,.,CASSLRADRSNQPQHF
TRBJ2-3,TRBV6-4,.,CASSEAGASGTDTQYF
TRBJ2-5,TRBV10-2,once,CASSLQGVQETQYF
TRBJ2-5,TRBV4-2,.,CASSQRGGGRETQYF
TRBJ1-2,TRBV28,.,CASSAGQASNGYTF
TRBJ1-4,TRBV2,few,CASSEALVELFF
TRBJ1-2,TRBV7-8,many,CASSFDRGSYTF
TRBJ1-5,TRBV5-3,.,CARSFKRDKPQHF
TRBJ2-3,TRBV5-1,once,CASSSTGQFTDTQYF
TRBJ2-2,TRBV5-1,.,CASSWTSGRARNTGELFF
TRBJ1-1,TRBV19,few,CASSIAEDTTEAFF
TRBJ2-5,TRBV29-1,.,CSVRLAGGETQYF
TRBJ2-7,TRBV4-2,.,CASSQEVGRYSYEQYF
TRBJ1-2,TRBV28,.,CASSWAGQGRGRYGYTF
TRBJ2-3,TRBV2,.,CASSVQVSTDTQYF
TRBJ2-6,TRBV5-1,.,CASSAGQTGANVLTF
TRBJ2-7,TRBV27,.,CASARSSGPPNSYEQYF
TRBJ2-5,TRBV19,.,CASSVRTSGRRETQYF
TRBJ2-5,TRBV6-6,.,CASGSGETQYF
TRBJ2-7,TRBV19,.,CALARTSGFSYEQYF
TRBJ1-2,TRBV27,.,CASSPSGTGIGGYTF
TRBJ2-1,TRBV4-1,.,CASSPTAGKQFF
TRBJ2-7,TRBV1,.,CTSSLDPGTGGSDQYF
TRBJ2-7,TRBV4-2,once,CASSLAGGTHEQYF
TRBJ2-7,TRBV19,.,CASTMTSGSDEQYF
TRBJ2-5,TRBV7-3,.,CASSLTMGQETQYF
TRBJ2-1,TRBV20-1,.,CSASPLYEQFF
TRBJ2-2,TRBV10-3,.,CAISKGGSNTGELFF
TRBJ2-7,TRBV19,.,CASSIVGGSSYEQYF